A single sample gave rise to the 24 T cell receptor beta chains below, sequenced in a study of T cells in Graves' hyperthyroidism and ophthalmopathy. The investigators amplified TCR beta CDR3 regions from RNA transcripts. First-round RT-PCR of the TCR CDR3 relied on the HTBI primer set. TCRdb reprocessed the multiplex PCR reads via MiXCR and lists one record per CDR3 protein. The repertoire holds about 300,000 distinct CDR3 sequences, with roughly 19% as singletons. Sequencing was carried out using blood. The receptors stem from a man aged 50 or older with Graves' ophthalmopathy.

This clonotype has just a few counts. The gene calls are TRBV19 and TRBJ2-1; 11 bases agree with TRBD2. V dropped 9 bases and J dropped 6; count of bases not matched to a gene: 10. From germline, CDR1 is LNHDA and CDR2 SQIVND (reference sequence). The length of the CDR3 is 15 residues. Here the CDR3 DNA reads TGTGCCAGCAAGATACGTAGCGGGAGGGTCAATGAGCAGTTCTTC. It codes for CASKIRSGRVNEQFF.

Only a few counts were recorded for this clonotype. The V gene is TRBV12-3 or TRBV12-4, the J gene TRBJ1-4; D gene uncertain. This CDR3 contains 15 residues. V dropped 5 bases and J dropped 8 bases, with 18 bases sitting between them. DNA of the CDR3: TGTGCCAGCAGTCCAAGGCGGGTGGGCGGAGAAAAACTGTTTTTT. Translating gives CASSPRRVGGEKLFF.

This clonotype has more than one count but fewer than ten. In DNA form, the CDR3 reads TGTGCCAGCAATGGCGGGATACCTTACGAGCAGTACTTC. Its translation: CASNGGIPYEQYF. The chain recombines TRBV28 with TRBJ2-7; D possibly corresponds to TRBD2 (6 bases). The CDR3 consists of 13 residues. The V end was cut by 7 bases, the J end by 4 bases, with 14 bases between. The germline V gene encodes CDR1 MDHEN and CDR2 SYDVKM.

The CDR3: CASSAGRNTEAFF. The CDR3, as DNA: TGTGCCAGCAGTGCGGGACGGAACACTGAAGCTTTCTTT. The rearrangement uses TRBV2 and TRBJ1-1; maybe TRBD1 (5 bases). Germline CDR1 is SNHLY and CDR2 is FYNNEI. V shed 4 bases and J shed 1 base, with 7 bases lying between them. The CDR3 consists of 13 residues.

This clonotype was found once. For the CDR3, the DNA is TGCGCCAGCGGGGGGGGGACGGATAATTCACCCCTCCACTTT. It yields the protein CASGGGTDNSPLHF. The V call is TRBV5-1, the J call TRBJ1-6; maybe TRBD1 (5 bases). Trimming took off 7 bases at V and 5 bases at J, with 13 bases between the two ends. The CDR3 runs 14 residues. The germline gives CDR1 SGHRS, CDR2 YFSETQ.

This clonotype appeared many times. V is TRBV5-6 and J is TRBJ1-5; weak D call: TRBD1 (5 bases). The germline gives CDR1 SGHDT, CDR2 YYEEEE. V was trimmed by 2 bases and J by 2 bases, leaving 11 bases between them. This CDR3 contains 15 residues. CDR3 protein: CASSFRGTGNQPQHF. CDR3 coding DNA: TGTGCCAGCAGCTTTCGGGGGACGGGCAATCAGCCCCAGCATTTT.

This clonotype was picked up many times. This rearrangement joins TRBV3-1 to TRBJ1-1, with D possibly matching TRBD1 (5 bases). The CDR3 is 13 amino acids. From germline, CDR1 is LGHDT and CDR2 YNNKEL (reference sequence). V gave up 3 bases and J gave up 4 bases, with 9 bases separating them. The CDR3 DNA follows: TGTGCCAGCAGCCAGGGTAGGGGCACTGAAGCTTTCTTT. As protein: CASSQGRGTEAFF.

The genes are TRBV2 and TRBJ2-7; D possibly uses TRBD1 or TRBD2 (5 bases each). The V gene's germline CDR1 is SNHLY and CDR2 FYNNEI. The V and J ends lost 5 bases and 2 bases respectively, with 16 bases between them. The CDR3 is made up of 15 amino acids. The CDR3, as DNA: TGTGCCAGCAGTTCCCCCTGGGACGCCGCCTACGAGCAGTACTTC. Protein: CASSSPWDAAYEQYF.

V is TRBV9 and J is TRBJ2-1, with D unresolved. Trimming took 3 bases from V and 0 from J, leaving 4 bases between them. Germline V gene sequence: CDR1 SGDLS, CDR2 YYNGEE. The CDR3 runs 13 residues. The CDR3 reads CASSESSYNEQFF. The CDR3 DNA follows: TGTGCCAGCAGCGAAAGCTCCTACAATGAGCAGTTCTTC. Filled out from reference TRBV9 and TRBJ2-1, the complete variable domain reads DSGVTQTPKHLITATGQRVTLRCSPRSGDLSVYWYQQSLDQGLQFLIQYYNGEERAKGNILERFSAQQFPDLHSELNLSSLELGDSALYFCASSESSYNEQFFGPGTRLTVL.

The V and J genes are TRBV24-1 and TRBJ2-1; 8 bases align to TRBD2. The CDR3 has 15 residues. V shed 4 bases and J 4 bases; nucleotides not matched to a gene: 5. The germline gives CDR1 KGHDR, CDR2 SFDVKD. CDR3 amino acids: CATSDQRETYNEQFF. The CDR3 nucleotides read TGTGCCACCAGTGACCAGCGGGAGACTTACAATGAGCAGTTCTTC.

This clonotype was seen a few times. This chain joins TRBV20-1 and TRBJ2-5; D uncertain. The V end lost 3 bases, the J end lost 2 bases, and 13 bases lay between the germline ends. The germline V gene encodes CDR1 DFQATT and CDR2 SNEGSKA (reference sequence). The CDR3 covers 14 residues. The CDR3 is CSASVRQRQETQYF. The CDR3 coding sequence is TGCAGTGCTAGCGTTAGGCAGCGACAAGAGACCCAGTACTTC.

Only a few counts were recorded for this clonotype. The CDR3 spells CASSFRGRKTGANVLTF. The DNA of the CDR3 is TGTGCCAGCAGCTTCAGGGGGCGGAAGACTGGGGCCAACGTCCTGACTTTC. The chain employs TRBV5-6 and TRBJ2-6, with TRBD1 matching over 8 bases. CDR1 and CDR2 from the germline V gene are SGHDT and YYEEEE. V lost 2 bases to trimming and J lost 2 bases; unmatched junction nucleotides: 6. The CDR3 contains 17 residues.

This clonotype showed up just a few times. The chain is built from TRBV6-1 and TRBJ2-7; 8 bases align to TRBD1. Trimming at V came to 1 base and at J to 3 bases, leaving 17 bases not matched to a gene. CDR1 and CDR2 from the germline V gene are MNHNS and SASEGT. This CDR3 has 19 amino acids. The CDR3 region has the DNA TGTGCCAGCAGTGAAGTAGGGACAGGCCAGCTATCGGGACTCTACGAGCAGTACTTC. It yields the protein CASSEVGTGQLSGLYEQYF.

This rearrangement joins TRBV18 to TRBJ2-7; 8 bases line up with TRBD1. The CDR3 covers 14 residues. V gave up 3 bases and J gave up 5 bases; unmatched junction bases: 6. From germline, CDR1 is KGHSH and CDR2 LQKENI. CDR3 residues: CASSPSAGGNEQYF. In nucleotides, the CDR3 is TGTGCCAGCTCACCTAGCGCAGGGGGCAACGAGCAGTACTTC. Full variable domain (remainder filled in from reference TRBV18 and TRBJ2-7): NAGVMQNPRHLVRRRGQEARLRCSPMKGHSHVYWYRQLPEEGLKFMVYLQKENIIDESGMPKERFSAEFPKEGPSILRIQQVVRGDSAAYFCASSPSAGGNEQYFGPGTRLTVT.

There are a few counts of this clonotype. The genes are TRBV24-1 and TRBJ2-1; TRBD2 matches 11 bases. CDR1 is KGHDR, CDR2 SFDVKD, per germline. Unmatched junction bases numbered 7, after V lost 5 bases and J lost 8 bases. CDR3 length equals 15 residues. The DNA of the CDR3 is TGTGCCACCAGTGGGGGTACTAGCGGGAGCGATGAGCAGTTCTTC. As protein: CATSGGTSGSDEQFF.

In its sample, this clonotype was seen many times. This chain uses TRBV3-1 with TRBJ1-5; 7 bases are shared with TRBD1. This CDR3 has 18 amino acids. Trimming cost V 1 base and J 3 bases; bases outside gene matches: 12. CDR1 and CDR2 (germline): LGHDT, YNNKEL (reference sequence). CDR3 sequence reads: CASSQGSTGSRSNQPQHF. The CDR3 DNA reads as TGTGCCAGCAGCCAAGGGTCGACAGGGTCCAGGTCCAATCAGCCCCAGCATTTT.

The table lists this clonotype with a few counts. The chain joins TRBV2 to TRBJ2-2, with 8 bases matching TRBD1. CDR3 size: 12 residues. In germline, CDR1 is SNHLY, CDR2 FYNNEI. The trim removed 10 bases at V and 6 bases at J, leaving 4 bases unmatched. The CDR3 loop reads CANAGGSGELFF. CDR3 DNA sequence: TGTGCCAACGCAGGGGGCTCCGGGGAGCTGTTTTTT.

This clonotype was counted between two and nine times. The chain employs TRBV29-1 and TRBJ2-3; TRBD1 matches at 11 bases. CDR1 is SQVTM, CDR2 ANQGSEA, per germline. V lost 6 bases to trimming and J lost 4 bases; unmatched junction nucleotides: 21. The CDR3 has 19 residues. The CDR3 DNA sequence: TGCAGCGTGGACGGGACAGGGGGGGGACTAGCAACCTTGGCAGATACGCAGTATTTT. Residues: CSVDGTGGGLATLADTQYF.

In this sample, this clonotype turned up many times. The chain has TRBV28 and TRBJ2-5, with D tentatively TRBD1 (6 bases). Trimming removed 10 bases from V and 5 bases from J, with 20 bases in between. Germline values: CDR1 MDHEN, CDR2 SYDVKM. The CDR3 runs 14 residues. The CDR3 loop reads CATDRPGQSETQYF. The CDR3 nucleotides read TGTGCCACCGACAGACCGGGACAATCGGAGACCCAGTACTTC.

This clonotype has more than one count but fewer than ten. The J gene is TRBJ2-7, the V gene TRBV7-9; 9 nucleotides match TRBD2. Germline values: CDR1 SEHNR, CDR2 FQNEAQ (reference sequence). The V segment lost 1 base and the J segment 5 bases; nucleotides outside the gene matches: 6. The CDR3 extends over 15 amino acids. The CDR3 DNA is TGTGCCAGCAGCTTAGTGGTTAGCGGGAGAGACGAGCAGTACTTC. It translates to CASSLVVSGRDEQYF.

J is TRBJ1-2 and V is TRBV6-1; D is undetermined. Germline CDR1 and CDR2: MNHNS and SASEGT. This CDR3 comprises 11 residues. Trimming took 0 bases from V and 8 from J, leaving 4 bases between them. DNA for the CDR3: TGTGCCAGCAGTGAAGCGGGGGGCTACACCTTC. Its protein product is CASSEAGGYTF.

This chain uses TRBV11-2 with TRBJ2-5; 11 nucleotides agree with TRBD1. V dropped 1 base and J dropped 4; count of bases not matched to a gene: 2. CDR1 SGHAT and CDR2 FQNNGV come from the germline V gene. This CDR3 is 15 amino acids long. This chain's CDR3 is CASSLGTGGVETQYF. As DNA, the CDR3 is TGTGCCAGCAGCTTAGGGACAGGGGGCGTAGAGACCCAGTACTTC.

This chain links TRBV6-1 with TRBJ2-3, with 10 nucleotides matching TRBD2. J lost 2 bases, V lost 6 bases, and 8 bases had no gene match. The CDR3 has 16 residues. Germline CDR1 is MNHNS and CDR2 is SASEGT. The CDR3 here is CASRLLAGPLTDTQYF. The CDR3 nucleotides are TGTGCCAGCAGACTACTAGCGGGACCACTCACAGATACGCAGTATTTT.

This clonotype came up a few times. This chain connects TRBV15 to TRBJ2-5; the match to TRBD1 covers 9 bases. The CDR3 runs to 16 residues. Germline V gives CDR1 LNHNV, CDR2 YYDKDF (reference sequence). Trimming cost V 0 bases and J 5 bases; bases outside gene matches: 7. CDR3 amino acids: CATSRDKGTGKETQYF. CDR3 DNA: TGTGCCACCAGCAGAGATAAGGGGACAGGGAAGGAGACCCAGTACTTC. Complete variable domain (other parts from reference TRBV15 and TRBJ2-5): DAMVIQNPRYQVTQFGKPVTLSCSQTLNHNVMYWYQQKSSQAPKLLFHYYDKDFNNEADTPDNFQSRRPNTSFCFLDIRSPGLGDTAMYLCATSRDKGTGKETQYFGPGTRLLVL.